This TCR beta chain was recovered during a study of blood T cell repertoires in COVID-19 (dated by TCRdb to about 2020). Describing the broader study: The collaborator samples originated in the United States, Italy and Spain and spanned the acute and convalescent phases of COVID-19. The prospective study material was composed of cDNA or gDNA derived from T cells, B-cell-depleted T cells, or PBMCs. Subjects who had been exposed to COVID-19, were actively infected with it, or had recovered from it provided the deeply sampled blood TCRbeta repertoires that made up the dataset. The repertoires were released in a freely available public database meant as a resource for research on the immune response to SARS-CoV-2. Samples were obtained from the ongoing ImmuneRACE study (first 160 participants) and from about 1,300 subjects provided by 6 global collaborators. A de-identified subject ID, COVID-19 status, age in years and sex were almost always included in the sample metadata. Where HLA class I and class II types were available, the types were taken from metadata supplied by the sample provider, not from assay-based typing.

From the cysteine up to the phenylalanine, the CDR3 has a length of 12 residues. Only the CDR3 region is kept as DNA, spanning 36 bases read in frame from base 1. The germline V gene supplies CDR1 SNHLY and CDR2 FYNNEI. At the junction V is shortened by 4 bases and J by 7 bases, with 8 bases in between. Each collaborating institution followed its own protocols to collect whole blood in K2EDTA tubes. For TCRbeta analysis, collaborators shipped samples as frozen whole blood, isolated PBMCs, or DNA extracted from either of those sample types. Overall study results and their limits: The quantity of clinical and demographic metadata differed by source and by participant and was supplied without curation.

Notes on this clone: Its target antigen remains unknown. Per-nucleotide qualities are absent, and no much larger clonotype sits a single base away. Additional DNA sequences in this sample encode the identical CDR3.

The immunoSEQ Assay, a bias-controlled multiplex PCR, was used to amplify TCRbeta CDR3 regions from genomic DNA. Concerning the study's data processing: Nucleated cell counts per sample were estimated from amplification of reference gene primers within the assay. To quantify the absolute abundance of each unique TCRbeta CDR3 rearrangement, sequence reads were collapsed and filtered. For each sample, productive Simpson clonality was calculated as the square root of Simpson's diversity index across productive rearrangements. In its TCRdb copy, this immuneACCESS table keeps in-frame sequences only and misses some clones. Where compared with another copy, unresolved V genes explain less than half of these, and the others have no known cause. D and trimming come from the DNA, and the V and J calls and clone size come from that table. Recorded for this sample are approximately 300,000 clones; around 89% of them occurred a single time. The ten largest clones take up approximately 0.84% of the sample.

The clonotype originates from a young man with acute or convalescent COVID-19. The sequenced sample was peripheral blood. The sequence joins TRBV2 to TRBJ1-5; the best D guess is TRBD1, with 6 bases matching. The DNA sequence is as follows: TGTGCCAGCAGTGCAGGGGAACAGCCCCAGCATTTT. Its amino acids are CASSAGEQPQHF. The reference TRBV2 and TRBJ1-5 proteins fill in what lies around the CDR3, so the full variable domain reads EPEVTQTPSHQVTQMGQEVILRCVPISNHLYFYWYRQILGQKVEFLVSFYNNEISEKSEIFDDQFSVERPDGSNFTLKIRSTKLEDSAMYFCASSAGEQPQHFGDGTRLSIL.